These T cell receptor beta chains were read from a single sample in a study of T cell responses to AZD1222 COVID-19 vaccine. TCRdb's copy holds only in-frame clones and misses some; the assay was immunoSEQ multiplex PCR. Among about 110,000 clones listed, about 90% were seen once. The sample here was peripheral blood, taken on day 0 of AZD1222 vaccination. The receptors were gathered from an adult in good health. The CDR3 runs from the conserved cysteine through the conserved F or W. The order of the fields is V gene, clone size, J gene, D gene, CDR3 protein, CDR3 DNA. A D gene is named only where the DNA matches it firmly. The size field is filled for only some rows; it gives once, few, many or a size class.

TRBV11-2	NA	TRBJ2-2	NA	CASSLVPGVNTGELFF	TGTGCCAGCAGCTTAGTTCCCGGGGTAAACACCGGGGAGCTGTTTTTT
TRBV11-2	NA	TRBJ1-5	TRBD1	CASSSHRGQGQPQHF	TGTGCCAGCAGCTCTCACAGGGGGCAAGGGCAGCCCCAGCATTTT
TRBV7-3	once	TRBJ2-5	NA	CASSLNPGARSAQYF	TGTGCCAGCAGCTTAAATCCTGGGGCCCGGTCGGCCCAGTACTTC
TRBV7-2	NA	TRBJ1-1	NA	CASTSRRRGTEAFF	TGTGCCAGCACCTCCCGAAGGCGAGGCACTGAAGCTTTCTTT
TRBV7-2	NA	TRBJ1-1	NA	CASSFDSMNTEAFF	TGTGCCAGCAGCTTTGACAGCATGAACACTGAAGCTTTCTTT
TRBV28	NA	TRBJ2-7	NA	CASRGADLGKGYEQYF	TGTGCCAGCAGGGGAGCGGATTTAGGGAAGGGCTACGAGCAGTACTTC
TRBV7-2	NA	TRBJ2-7	NA	CASSLLASYEQYF	TGTGCCAGCAGCTTACTCGCATCCTACGAGCAGTACTTC
TRBV5-1	NA	TRBJ1-1	NA	CASSFQGMEAEAFF	TGCGCCAGCAGCTTCCAGGGGATGGAGGCTGAAGCTTTCTTT
TRBV5-8	NA	TRBJ2-3	NA	CASSSARLSVVTDTQYF	TGTGCCAGCAGCTCAGCCCGACTTAGCGTGGTCACAGATACGCAGTATTTT
TRBV21-1	many	TRBJ1-1	NA	CASSRSGTGGTEAFF	TGTGCCAGCAGCAGGTCCGGGACAGGGGGCACTGAAGCTTTCTTT
TRBV7-2	NA	TRBJ1-1	NA	CASSSGQGGFGTEAFF	TGTGCCAGCAGCTCCGGACAAGGGGGTTTCGGCACTGAAGCTTTCTTT
TRBV30	NA	TRBJ2-3	NA	CAWRAPHRADTQYF	TGTGCCTGGAGGGCCCCTCACAGGGCTGATACGCAGTATTTT
TRBV3-1/TRBV3-2	NA	TRBJ2-7	NA	CASSLLDEQYF	TGTGCCAGCAGCCTTTTGGACGAGCAGTACTTC
TRBV7-9	NA	TRBJ2-1	TRBD2	CASSFPGLASNEQFF	TGTGCCAGCAGCTTTCCGGGACTAGCGTCGAATGAGCAGTTCTTC
TRBV7-9	NA	TRBJ2-1	TRBD2	CASSFLAGPRGDEQFF	TGTGCCAGCAGCTTTCTAGCCGGCCCTCGGGGGGATGAGCAGTTCTTC
TRBV9	NA	TRBJ1-4	TRBD1	CASSVGGGGLGREKLFF	TGTGCCAGCAGCGTAGGTGGAGGGGGCCTAGGTAGGGAAAAACTGTTTTTT
TRBV28	NA	TRBJ2-2	NA	CASSSTGRNTGELFF	TGTGCCAGCAGTTCCACCGGACGAAACACCGGGGAGCTGTTTTTT
TRBV7-8	NA	TRBJ2-6	TRBD2	CASSQGRAGANVLTF	TGTGCCAGCAGCCAAGGGAGGGCTGGGGCCAACGTCCTGACTTTC
TRBV18	NA	TRBJ2-5	NA	CASSPEASETQYF	TGTGCCAGCTCACCAGAGGCATCAGAGACCCAGTACTTC
TRBV27	once	TRBJ2-6	NA	CASSWGGANVLTF	TGTGCCAGCAGTTGGGGGGGGGCCAACGTCCTGACTTTC
TRBV28	once	TRBJ1-4	NA	CASSPALTGTTNEKLFF	TGTGCCAGCAGTCCAGCCTTAACAGGGACAACTAATGAAAAACTGTTTTTT
TRBV5-1	NA	TRBJ2-1	TRBD2	CASSRLAGVNNEQFF	TGCGCCAGCAGCAGACTAGCGGGAGTGAATAATGAGCAGTTCTTC
TRBV11-2	NA	TRBJ1-1	NA	CASSLGTGLTEAFF	TGTGCCAGCAGCTTAGGAACAGGGTTAACTGAAGCTTTCTTT
TRBV9	NA	TRBJ2-4	NA	CASSPGGVSNIQYF	TGTGCCAGCAGCCCAGGTGGGGTATCAAACATTCAGTACTTC
TRBV6-5	NA	TRBJ1-2	NA	CASSDNYGYTF	TGTGCCAGCAGCGACAACTATGGCTACACCTTC
TRBV10-1	NA	TRBJ2-5	NA	CASSESQAIKTQYF	TGCGCCAGCAGTGAAAGTCAGGCGATAAAGACCCAGTACTTC
TRBV1	NA	TRBJ2-5	NA	CTSSQEGPSGSATETQYF	TGCACCAGCAGCCAAGAAGGCCCTAGCGGGAGCGCCACAGAGACCCAGTACTTC
TRBV10-3	medium-sized	TRBJ2-7	TRBD1	CATLQSPGQGAYEQYF	TGTGCCACCCTTCAGTCACCGGGACAGGGGGCCTACGAGCAGTACTTC
TRBV6-5	once	TRBJ1-4	NA	CASSSRTANEKLFF	TGTGCCAGCAGTTCCCGGACAGCCAATGAAAAACTGTTTTTT
TRBV27	NA	TRBJ1-2	TRBD1	CASSSRGQPSQYYGYTF	TGTGCCAGCAGTTCACGGGGACAGCCTTCCCAATACTATGGCTACACCTTC
TRBV5-1	NA	TRBJ2-1	NA	CASSQRGLEQFF	TGCGCCAGCAGCCAGAGGGGCCTTGAGCAGTTCTTC
TRBV9	NA	TRBJ1-5	TRBD1	CASSTGTGGSDGTQHF	TGTGCCAGCAGCACCGGGACAGGGGGGAGTGACGGGACCCAGCATTTT
TRBV29-1	NA	TRBJ1-5	NA	CSVAGTSNQPQHF	TGCAGCGTTGCAGGGACTAGCAATCAGCCCCAGCATTTT
TRBV9	NA	TRBJ1-2	TRBD1	CASSVVSGTAAYGYTF	TGTGCCAGCAGCGTAGTCTCCGGGACAGCTGCTTATGGCTACACCTTC
TRBV5-1	once	TRBJ2-5	NA	CASSLWTDQETQYF	TGCGCCAGCAGCTTGTGGACGGACCAAGAGACCCAGTACTTC
TRBV11-2	NA	TRBJ1-2	NA	CASSSRVMNYYGYTF	TGTGCCAGCAGTTCCCGGGTTATGAATTACTATGGCTACACCTTC
TRBV6-2/TRBV6-3	NA	TRBJ1-5	NA	CASSYVGVSNQPQHF	TGTGCCAGCAGTTACGTTGGGGTGAGCAATCAGCCCCAGCATTTT
TRBV7-2	NA	TRBJ2-2	NA	CASSNPDSSGELFF	TGTGCCAGCAGCAACCCGGACAGTTCCGGGGAGCTGTTTTTT
TRBV10-1	NA	TRBJ2-1	TRBD2	CASSPSGSSYNEQFF	TGCGCCAGCAGCCCTAGCGGGAGCTCCTACAATGAGCAGTTCTTC
TRBV4-3	NA	TRBJ1-6	NA	CASSQRYKGDSPLHF	TGCGCCAGCAGCCAAAGGTACAAGGGGGATTCACCCCTCCACTTT
TRBV2	NA	TRBJ2-7	NA	CASSPTTPQAYEQYF	TGTGCCAGCAGCCCCACCACCCCCCAGGCCTACGAGCAGTACTTC
TRBV5-1	NA	TRBJ2-1	NA	CASSLIPSSYNEQFF	TGCGCCAGCAGCTTGATTCCGAGCTCCTACAATGAGCAGTTCTTC